This T cell receptor (beta chain) was recovered during a study of cytomegalovirus exposure and HLA in healthy donors. Looking at the study overall: Sequencing of 150 million to 200 million T cells in an earlier analysis found approximately 120 million unique TCR beta sequences. Findings of the study overall: Specificity for CMV antigens was confirmed in vitro for a few of the CMV-associated chains. Available immune exposure information covered CMV serostatus only. There were some V segments, including TRBV6-2 and TRBV6-3, excluded as indistinguishable.

As to this clone: The antigen is undetermined.

V was pared by 5 bases and J by 0 bases, with 6 bases of the junction left unmatched. This CDR3 has 15 amino acids. The germline gives CDR1 SGHRS, CDR2 YFSETQ. Primers included in the PCR were 60 Vbeta and 13 Jbeta primers. Libraries were prepared by immunoSEQ multiplex PCR; TCRdb keeps only in-frame clonotypes and omits some of them. The table shows 100,000 to 150,000 clones, with 70% to 85% occurring only once. Sequenced input: PBMCs. The V gene is TRBV5-1, the J gene TRBJ1-2, with 8 bases that match TRBD1. This receptor was obtained from a boy aged 2-15 years in good health and CMV-seronegative. CDR3 sequence: CASRPDRASNYGYTF. The CDR3 region has the DNA TGCGCCAGCAGACCGGACAGGGCATCTAACTATGGCTACACCTTC.